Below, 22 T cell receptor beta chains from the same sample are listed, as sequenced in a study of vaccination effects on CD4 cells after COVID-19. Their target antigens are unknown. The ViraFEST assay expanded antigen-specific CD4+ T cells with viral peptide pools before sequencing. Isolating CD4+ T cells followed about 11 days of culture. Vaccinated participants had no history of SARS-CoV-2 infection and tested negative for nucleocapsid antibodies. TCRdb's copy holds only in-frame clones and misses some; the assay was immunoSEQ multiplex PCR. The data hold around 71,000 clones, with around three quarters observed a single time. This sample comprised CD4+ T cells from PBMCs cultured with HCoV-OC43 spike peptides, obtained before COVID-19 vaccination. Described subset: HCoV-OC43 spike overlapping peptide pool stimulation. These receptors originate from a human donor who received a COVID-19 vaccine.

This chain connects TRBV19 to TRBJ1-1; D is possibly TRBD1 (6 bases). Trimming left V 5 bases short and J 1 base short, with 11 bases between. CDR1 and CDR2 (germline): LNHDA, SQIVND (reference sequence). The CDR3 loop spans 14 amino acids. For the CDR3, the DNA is TGTGCCAGTAGTGCGACGGACAGGAACACTGAAGCTTTCTTT. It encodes CASSATDRNTEAFF.

Written as DNA, the CDR3 is TGTGCCAGCAGAGGACAGGCCTACAATGAGCAGTTCTTC. Amino acid sequence: CASRGQAYNEQFF. The chain links TRBV6-4 to TRBJ2-1; 7 bases fit TRBD1. The CDR3 is 13 residues long. V shed 6 bases and J 2 bases; nucleotides not matched to a gene: 1. CDR1 and CDR2 from the germline V gene are MRHNA and SNTAGT.

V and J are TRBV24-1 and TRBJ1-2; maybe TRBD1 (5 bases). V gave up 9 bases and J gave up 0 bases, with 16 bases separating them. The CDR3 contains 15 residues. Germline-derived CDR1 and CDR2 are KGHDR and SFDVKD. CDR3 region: CATQDGGGPNYGYTF. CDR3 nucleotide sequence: TGTGCCACCCAGGATGGGGGGGGTCCTAACTATGGCTACACCTTC.

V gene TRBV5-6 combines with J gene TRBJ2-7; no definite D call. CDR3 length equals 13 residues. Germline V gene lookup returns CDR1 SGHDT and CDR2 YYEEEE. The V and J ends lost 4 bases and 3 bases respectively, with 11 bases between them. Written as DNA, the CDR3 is TGTGCCAGCAGCCGACGGGTCAGCTACGAGCAGTACGTC. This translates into CASSRRVSYEQYV.

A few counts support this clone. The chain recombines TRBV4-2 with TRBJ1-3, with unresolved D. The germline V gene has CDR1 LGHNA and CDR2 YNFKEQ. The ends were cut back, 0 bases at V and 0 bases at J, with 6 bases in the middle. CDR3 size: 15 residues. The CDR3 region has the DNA TGTGCCAGCAGCCAAGATCCAAGCTCTGGAAACACCATATATTTT. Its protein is CASSQDPSSGNTIYF.

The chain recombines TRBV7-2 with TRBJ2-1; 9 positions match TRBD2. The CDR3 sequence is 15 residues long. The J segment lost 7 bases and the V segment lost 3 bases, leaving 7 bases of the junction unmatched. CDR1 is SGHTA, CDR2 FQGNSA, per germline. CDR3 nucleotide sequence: TGTGCCAGCAGCTTTCGACTAGCGGTCGAAAATGAGCAGTTCTTC. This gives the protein CASSFRLAVENEQFF. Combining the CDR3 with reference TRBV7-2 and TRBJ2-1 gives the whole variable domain GAGVSQSPSNKVTEKGKDVELRCDPISGHTALYWYRQSLGQGLEFLIYFQGNSAPDKSGLPSDRFSAERTGGSVSTLTIQRTQQEDSAVYLCASSFRLAVENEQFFGPGTRLTVL.

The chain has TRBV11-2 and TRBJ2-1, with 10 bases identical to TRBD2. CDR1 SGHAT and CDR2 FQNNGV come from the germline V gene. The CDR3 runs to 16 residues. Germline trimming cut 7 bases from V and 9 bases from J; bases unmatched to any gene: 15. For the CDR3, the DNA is TGTGCCAGCACCTGGGGGGCTAGCGGGGGTCACCTTGAGCAGTTCTTC. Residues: CASTWGASGGHLEQFF.

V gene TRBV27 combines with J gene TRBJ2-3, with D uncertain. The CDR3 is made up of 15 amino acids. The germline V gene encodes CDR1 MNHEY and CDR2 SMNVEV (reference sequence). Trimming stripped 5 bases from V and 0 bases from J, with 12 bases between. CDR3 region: CASSPLGSSTDTQYF. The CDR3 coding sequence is TGTGCCAGCAGTCCACTCGGGTCTAGCACAGATACGCAGTATTTT.

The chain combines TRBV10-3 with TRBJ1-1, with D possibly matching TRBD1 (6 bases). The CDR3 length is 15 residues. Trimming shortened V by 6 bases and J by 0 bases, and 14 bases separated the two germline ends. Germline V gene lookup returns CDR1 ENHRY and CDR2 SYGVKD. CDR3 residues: CAIRRAGTMNTEAFF. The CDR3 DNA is TGTGCCATCAGACGAGCCGGGACAATGAACACTGAAGCTTTCTTT.

CDR3 residues: CASASGENSPLHF. The CDR3 coding sequence is TGTGCCAGCGCTTCAGGGGAAAATTCACCCCTCCACTTT. The chain has TRBV2 and TRBJ1-6; TRBD1 might be the D (6 bases). In germline, CDR1 is SNHLY, CDR2 FYNNEI. The CDR3 runs to 13 residues. Trimming left V 8 bases short and J 7 bases short, with 12 bases between.

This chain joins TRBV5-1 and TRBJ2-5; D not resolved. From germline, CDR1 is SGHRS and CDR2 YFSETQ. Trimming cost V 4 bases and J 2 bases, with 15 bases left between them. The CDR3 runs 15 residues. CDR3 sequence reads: CASSQRLRIQETQYF. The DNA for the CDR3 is TGCGCCAGCAGCCAGAGACTCAGGATTCAAGAGACCCAGTACTTC.

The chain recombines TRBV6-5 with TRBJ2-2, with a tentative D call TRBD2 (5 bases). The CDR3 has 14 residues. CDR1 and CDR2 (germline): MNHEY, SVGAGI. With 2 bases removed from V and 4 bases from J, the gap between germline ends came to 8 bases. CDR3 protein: CASSYGGLTGELFF. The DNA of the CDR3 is TGTGCCAGCAGTTACGGAGGCCTCACCGGGGAGCTGTTTTTT.

The CDR3 is CASSRGGGSNTGELFF. CDR3 nucleotide sequence: TGTGCCAGCAGCCGAGGGGGGGGGTCCAACACCGGGGAGCTGTTTTTT. This rearrangement joins TRBV9 to TRBJ2-2, with D possibly TRBD2 on 7 matching bases. The CDR3 runs to 16 residues. Germline V CDR1 and CDR2: SGDLS, YYNGEE. The V end was cut by 4 bases, the J end by 2 bases, with 15 bases between.

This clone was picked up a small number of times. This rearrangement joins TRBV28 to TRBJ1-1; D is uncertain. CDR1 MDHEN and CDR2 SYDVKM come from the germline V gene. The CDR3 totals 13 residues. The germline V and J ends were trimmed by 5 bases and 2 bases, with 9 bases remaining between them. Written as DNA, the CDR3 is TGTGCCAGCAGTAACACGCGTAACACTGAAGCTTTCTTT. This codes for CASSNTRNTEAFF.

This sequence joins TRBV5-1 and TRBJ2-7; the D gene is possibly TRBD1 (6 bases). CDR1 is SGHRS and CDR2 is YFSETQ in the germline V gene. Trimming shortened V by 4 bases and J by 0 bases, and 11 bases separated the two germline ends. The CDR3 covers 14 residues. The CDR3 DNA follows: TGCGCCAGCAGCCGGACAGAGAGCTCCTACGAGCAGTACGTC. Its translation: CASSRTESSYEQYV.

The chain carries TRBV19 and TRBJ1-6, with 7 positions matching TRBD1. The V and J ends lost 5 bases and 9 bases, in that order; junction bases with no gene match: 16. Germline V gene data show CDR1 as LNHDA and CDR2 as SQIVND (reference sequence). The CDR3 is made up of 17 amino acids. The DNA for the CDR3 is TGTGCCAGTAGTCCCGGGACAGCCATTACGGTGGGTTCACCCCTCCACTTT. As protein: CASSPGTAITVGSPLHF.

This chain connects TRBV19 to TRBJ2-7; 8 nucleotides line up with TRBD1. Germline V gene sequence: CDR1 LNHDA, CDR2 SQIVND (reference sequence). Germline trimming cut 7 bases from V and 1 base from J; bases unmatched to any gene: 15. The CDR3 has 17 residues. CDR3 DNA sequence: TGTGCCAGTACCCTCGTAAGGCCCCGGACAGGGTCCTACGAGCAGTACGTC. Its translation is CASTLVRPRTGSYEQYV.

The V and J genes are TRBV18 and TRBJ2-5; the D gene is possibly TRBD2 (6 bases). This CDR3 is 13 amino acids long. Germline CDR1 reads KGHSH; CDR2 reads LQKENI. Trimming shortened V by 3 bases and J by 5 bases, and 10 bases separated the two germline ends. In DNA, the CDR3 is TGTGCCAGCTCACCGGTTGGGGGGGAGACCCAGTACTTC. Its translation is CASSPVGGETQYF.

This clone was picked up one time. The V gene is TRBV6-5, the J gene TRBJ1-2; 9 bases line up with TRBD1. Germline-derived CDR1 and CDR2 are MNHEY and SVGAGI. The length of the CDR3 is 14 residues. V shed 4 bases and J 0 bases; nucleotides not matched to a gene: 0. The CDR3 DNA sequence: TGTGCCAGCAGTTGGACAGGGGCTAACTATGGCTACACCTTC. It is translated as CASSWTGANYGYTF.

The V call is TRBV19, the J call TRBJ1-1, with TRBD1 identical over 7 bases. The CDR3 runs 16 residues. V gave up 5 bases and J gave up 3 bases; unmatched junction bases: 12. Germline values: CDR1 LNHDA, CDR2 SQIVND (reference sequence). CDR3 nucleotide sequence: TGTGCCAGTAGTGTCCGACAGGGAGGGGCGGACACTGAAGCTTTCTTT. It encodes CASSVRQGGADTEAFF.

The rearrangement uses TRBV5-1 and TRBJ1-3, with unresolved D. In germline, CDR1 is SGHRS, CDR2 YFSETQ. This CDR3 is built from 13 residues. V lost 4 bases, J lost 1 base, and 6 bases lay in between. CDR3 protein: CASSQGSGNTIYF. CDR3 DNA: TGCGCCAGCAGCCAAGGTTCTGGAAACACCATATATTTT.

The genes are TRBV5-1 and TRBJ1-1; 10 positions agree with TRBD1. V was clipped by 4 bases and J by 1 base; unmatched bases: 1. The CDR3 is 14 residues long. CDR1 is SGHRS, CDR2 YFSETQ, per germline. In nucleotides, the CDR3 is TGCGCCAGCAGCAGGGACAGGGGGAACACTGAAGCTTTCTTT. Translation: CASSRDRGNTEAFF.